The sequence of this T cell receptor (beta chain) was determined in a study of shared clonotypes between healthy human individuals (dated by TCRdb to about 2020). The study in broad terms: The cohort comprised two women and a few men aged 18 to 49 years. Different laboratories and diverse techniques were used to prepare libraries and sequence TCR repertoires, to increase sequencing depth and limit assay-specific biases. Per donor, leukapheresis produced somewhere between about 0.85 and 10 billion PBMCs. To estimate repertoire size and how much clonotype sharing occurs between individuals, the study deeply sequenced the blood TCR repertoires of about 5 healthy adults. What the authors observed across the whole study: The small number of donors limited the genetic and exposure-history diversity represented. Sampling was restricted to blood, and TCR repertoires in tissues likely differ from the TCR repertoires found in blood. Based on pairwise subsampling, the degree of clonotype sharing among donors was expected to be affected by sequencing depth.

TCR CDR3 regions were amplified from genomic DNA by multiplex PCR using the deep immunoSEQ assay. Genomic DNA extracted from each cell subset was distributed evenly over all wells of several immunoSEQ 96-well plates, and each plate served as one replicate. For unsorted PBMC, about 270 ng of genomic DNA, equivalent to approximately 30,000 T cell genomes, went into each replicate PCR. Ten immunoSEQ deep assay plates were used to sequence unsorted PBMC genomic DNA. The purified libraries were quantified using a Qubit 3.0 fluorometer, sized with a Bioanalyzer 2100, and then quantified again using the KAPA Library Quantification kit. Every immunoSEQ 96-well plate was sequenced on a separate single-read 150-cycle Illumina NextSeq 550 flow cell. From the authors' description of their analysis: Because only junctional sequences without quality scores were contained in the immunoSEQ output, filtering matching that applied to full-length reads could not be performed. Sequences were annotated with PyIR, a Python wrapper for IgBLAST v1.9, and V/J genes and CDR3 were assigned using IMGT germline references. Reads were removed for weak V/J assignments (E-value above 1e-6), missing CDR3, stop codons, out-of-frame junctions, or ambiguous translated residues. V3J clonotypes were defined by identical inferred V gene, J gene, and CDR3 amino acid sequence. Percentage overlap between repertoires was calculated by dividing the number of shared unique clonotypes by the size of the smaller repertoire. Richness of each repertoire was evaluated using RTK rarefaction, the Chao1 estimator, and Recon v2.1 estimates of unobserved clonotypes. As stored in TCRdb, this immuneACCESS dataset retains in-frame rearrangements with V and J assigned. A fraction of the clones does not appear; measured against another copy, unresolved V genes explain less than half of the discrepancy, and the remainder lacks a known reason. The V and J calls and clone size were taken over from that table, and D and trimming were inferred from the DNA. The sample table contains over 400,000 clones; only one count was recorded for 65% to 85% of them. 12% of the sample rests with the top ten.

With regard to this clone: What antigen it recognizes has not been identified. One base away there is no much larger clone; base qualities are not given.

Donors were healthy HIV-negative adults with no recently reported acute infections or vaccinations. Every donor was a Caucasian adult living in Nashville, Tennessee, USA. For unsorted samples, about 90 million PBMCs were counted, and genomic DNA was extracted using the QIAamp DNA Blood Mini kit. Blood was obtained by leukapheresis, after which PBMCs were separated by Ficoll-Histopaque density gradient centrifugation and cryopreserved in liquid nitrogen vapor phase. V sheds 4 bases and J sheds 5 bases, leaving 25 bases between their ends. The germline V gene supplies CDR1 SGHDT and CDR2 YYEEEE. From the cysteine up to the phenylalanine, the CDR3 has a length of 18 residues. The retained sequence is limited to the CDR3, 54 bases, with the frame set at the first base.

This sequence was found in a woman between 40 and 55 years old in good health. Some clones in this sample may be carry-over from other donors' samples. Recombination linked TRBV5-6 to TRBJ2-1; the D gene assignment is perhaps TRBD1 or TRBD2, with each matching 5 bases. Sequenced material: PBMCs. The CDR3 sequence is CASSPLLGEWYGDNEQFF. The nucleotide sequence is TGTGCCAGCAGCCCGTTGCTAGGGGAGTGGTACGGGGACAATGAGCAGTTCTTC.